The clone carrying this TCR beta chain has only a few counts. Its antigen is unidentified. Trimming stripped 10 bases from V and 4 bases from J, with 16 bases between. CDR3 length equals 13 residues. Germline-derived CDR1 and CDR2 are SEHNR and FQNEAQ (reference sequence). TCRdb recomputed clones from the PCR reads via MiXCR. The sample includes 20,000 to 25,000 clones, around 16% of them seen just once. The entry originates in a study of metastatic and nonmetastatic thyroid tumors. Overall study context: For malignant and benign thyroid patients, tumor or nodule tissue and blood were the sources whose repertoires were compared. Findings of the study overall: For both blood and tumor, malignant thyroid tumors reportedly showed significantly higher TCR beta diversity than benign nodules did.

Prior to thyroid surgery, none of the patients had received any treatment. This receptor was obtained from a female donor with papillary thyroid cancer or a benign thyroid nodule (not recorded which). Some clones in this sample may be carry-over from other donors' samples. The material sequenced was blood. The chain has TRBV7-9 and TRBJ1-1; D perhaps matches TRBD1 (5 bases). DNA of the CDR3: TGTGCCACAACCAGGTTCGGGGGCACTGAAGCTTTCTTT. Its translation: CATTRFGGTEAFF.